This T cell receptor (beta chain) is from a study of lymphopenia after photon versus proton radiotherapy. Libraries were prepared by immunoSEQ multiplex PCR; TCRdb keeps only in-frame clonotypes and omits some of them. The profile shows more than 70,000 clones, more than 70% of them singletons. This CDR3 is built from 13 residues. V lost 1 base and J 6 bases, leaving 10 bases between the germline ends. Germline loops: CDR1 SGHVS, CDR2 FNYEAQ. The sequenced sample was peripheral blood, obtained from a patient treated with proton-based radiotherapy. This clonotype was obtained from a man aged 60 to 69 with pancreatic cancer. This chain uses TRBV7-6 with TRBJ2-7, with TRBD2 as a possible D gene (6 bases). DNA of the CDR3: TGTGCCAGCAGCTTAGGTGGGGGGTCCGAGCAGTACTTC. Residues: CASSLGGGSEQYF. Drawing the rest from reference TRBV7-6 and TRBJ2-7, the complete variable domain is GAGVSQSPRYKVTKRGQDVALRCDPISGHVSLYWYRQALGQGPEFLTYFNYEAQQDKSGLPNDRFSAERPEGSISTLTIQRTEQRDSAMYRCASSLGGGSEQYFGPGTRLTVT.